Shown below are 15 T cell receptor beta chains from a single sample sequenced in a study of siplizumab effects on memory and regulatory T cells (dated by TCRdb to about 2019). Receptor amplification or capture employed the immunoSEQ multiplex PCR assay. The table comes from immuneACCESS by way of TCRdb, which keeps in-frame sequences with V and J called. Part of the clones is missing from these tables; in studies checked, under half for an unresolved V gene and the rest for unknown reasons. This sample comprises about 40,000 clones, 89% of them detected only once. In total, the top ten clones hold less than 0.3% of the sample. The sequenced material came from naive CD4+ T cells sorted from blood. This sample's cell subset or site label indicates: unstimulated naive T cells. These receptors originate from a human donor in good health.

V is TRBV6-1 and J is TRBJ1-2; no definite D call. CDR1 and CDR2 from the germline V gene are MNHNS and SASEGT. Trimming cost V 7 bases and J 6 bases, with 18 bases left between them. The CDR3 consists of 14 residues. The CDR3 nucleotides are TGTGCCAGCACTAAGCAGAAAATGATGGATGGCTACACCTTC. Protein sequence: CASTKQKMMDGYTF.

This clone was picked up one time. Relative to the germline gene, one junction end is altered; a read error may explain this. The J gene is TRBJ2-3, the V gene TRBV27; D uncertain. Germline CDR1 reads MNHEY; CDR2 reads SMNVEV (reference sequence). CDR3 size: 15 residues. This chain's CDR3 is CANSSTALGTDTQYF. The CDR3 DNA reads as TGTGCCAACAGTTCGACCGCGCTGGGCACAGATACGCAGTATTTT.

The chain employs TRBV15 and TRBJ1-1; D gene unclear. The CDR3 loop spans 15 amino acids. In germline, CDR1 is LNHNV, CDR2 YYDKDF (reference sequence). Trimming removed 1 base from V and 0 bases from J, with 9 bases in between. The CDR3 is CATSRGTSLNTEAFF. The DNA for the CDR3 is TGTGCCACCAGCAGAGGTACATCGCTGAACACTGAAGCTTTCTTT.

The rearrangement links TRBV6-1 to TRBJ1-1, with unresolved D. Germline lookup yields CDR1 MNHNS and CDR2 SASEGT. V shed 6 bases and J shed 1 base, with 9 bases lying between them. CDR3 length: 13 amino acids. The CDR3 sequence is CASRPRANTEAFF. The DNA of the CDR3 is TGTGCCAGCAGGCCGAGGGCGAACACTGAAGCTTTCTTT.

This clone has just a few counts. The rearrangement links TRBV19 to TRBJ1-2; TRBD1 agrees at 8 bases. Germline V lookup: CDR1 LNHDA, CDR2 SQIVND (reference sequence). The CDR3 contains 13 residues. The ends lost 3 bases at V and 7 bases at J; junction bases unmatched: 4. In DNA form, the CDR3 reads TGTGCCAGTAGTATCCAAGGACAGGGTGGCTACACCTTC. It encodes CASSIQGQGGYTF.

V usage is TRBV27 and J usage is TRBJ2-4; D gene ambiguous. Germline CDR1 reads MNHEY; CDR2 reads SMNVEV (reference sequence). The CDR3 length is 14 residues. V was cut by 5 bases and J by 3 bases, with 11 bases left in between. CDR3: CASSPGNIKNIQYF. DNA for the CDR3: TGTGCCAGCAGTCCCGGTAATATCAAAAACATTCAGTACTTC.

Written as DNA, the CDR3 is TGTGCCAGCTCACCAGGACAGGGGTCTGGAAACACCATATATTTT. Protein: CASSPGQGSGNTIYF. V is TRBV18 and J is TRBJ1-3; TRBD1 matches 9 bases. Germline assignment: CDR1 KGHSH and CDR2 LQKENI. This CDR3 spans 15 amino acids. With V trimmed by 2 bases and J by 1 base, 0 bases remained unmatched. The variable domain in full, completed from reference TRBV18 and TRBJ1-3, reads NAGVMQNPRHLVRRRGQEARLRCSPMKGHSHVYWYRQLPEEGLKFMVYLQKENIIDESGMPKERFSAEFPKEGPSILRIQQVVRGDSAAYFCASSPGQGSGNTIYFGEGSWLTVV.

V is TRBV13 and J is TRBJ2-3; 10 positions match TRBD2. CDR3 length: 16 residues. Germline CDR1 PRHDT, CDR2 FYEKMQ (reference sequence). The V gene end was trimmed by 0 bases and the J gene end by 9 bases; junction bases not matched to a gene: 9. The CDR3 region has the DNA TGTGCCAGCAGCTTAGGACTAGCGGGGTCTAGATACACGCAGTATTTT. It translates to CASSLGLAGSRYTQYF.

The chain uses TRBV15 and TRBJ1-1; D ambiguous. Trimming cost V 5 bases and J 1 base, with 8 bases left between them. Germline CDR1 and CDR2: LNHNV and YYDKDF (reference sequence). CDR3 length equals 13 residues. The CDR3, as DNA: TGTGCCACCAGCCGCCAAAGGAACACTGAAGCTTTCTTT. Translated: CATSRQRNTEAFF. Filled out from reference TRBV15 and TRBJ1-1, the complete variable domain reads DAMVIQNPRYQVTQFGKPVTLSCSQTLNHNVMYWYQQKSSQAPKLLFHYYDKDFNNEADTPDNFQSRRPNTSFCFLDIRSPGLGDTAMYLCATSRQRNTEAFFGQGTRLTVV.

The chain uses TRBV7-8 and TRBJ2-7; 12 bases are shared with TRBD2. With V trimmed by 1 base and J by 5 bases, 3 bases remained unmatched. The CDR3 is 15 amino acids. The V gene's germline CDR1 is SGHVS and CDR2 FQNEAQ. CDR3 in DNA: TGTGCCAGCAGCTTAGGGACTAGCGGGGCTCACGAGCAGTACTTC. Translation gives CASSLGTSGAHEQYF.

The chain employs TRBV15 and TRBJ1-4, with D unresolved. V lost 2 bases to trimming and J lost 7 bases, with 11 bases between them. Germline assignment: CDR1 LNHNV and CDR2 YYDKDF (reference sequence). The CDR3 runs 14 residues. The CDR3, as DNA: TGTGCCACCAGCAGAAGCAGCAAGCGTGAAAAACTGTTTTTT. This translates into CATSRSSKREKLFF.

The genes are TRBV4-1 and TRBJ1-2; D might be TRBD1 (5 bases). With 5 bases removed from V and 8 bases from J, the gap between germline ends came to 15 bases. There are 13 residues in the CDR3. In germline, CDR1 is MGHRA, CDR2 YSYEKL. CDR3 coding DNA: TGCGCCAGCAGCTCCGTTGGGGGTGGGGGCTACACCTTC. It translates to CASSSVGGGGYTF.

The rearrangement uses TRBV6-5 and TRBJ2-3; 8 bases are shared with TRBD2. The germline gives CDR1 MNHEY, CDR2 SVGAGI. This CDR3 is 16 amino acids long. V gave up 4 bases and J gave up 3 bases; unmatched junction bases: 9. The CDR3 sequence is CASSFRESGGTDTQYF. In nucleotides, the CDR3 is TGTGCCAGCAGTTTCCGGGAGTCGGGGGGGACAGATACGCAGTATTTT.

The V gene is TRBV21-1, the J gene TRBJ2-3; TRBD1, the D gene given by the table, was not confirmed from the DNA. TRBV21-1 is assigned pseudogene status. The CDR3 is made up of 21 amino acids. DNA of the CDR3: TGTGCCAGCAGCCCTAAGGGGGCTCTGGGAACACATCGTTGCCTCACAGATACGCAGTATTTT. Its protein is CASSPKGALGTHRCLTDTQYF.

The chain links TRBV11-3 to TRBJ2-5; possible D gene TRBD2, 5 bases. Germline CDR1 and CDR2: SGHNT and YENEEA. Trimming stripped 3 bases from V and 5 bases from J, with 10 bases between. There are 13 residues in the CDR3. The CDR3: CASSLGSGETQYF. CDR3 sequence (DNA): TGTGCCAGCAGCTTGGGTTCGGGGGAGACCCAGTACTTC. Variable domain in full (rest from reference TRBV11-3 and TRBJ2-5): EAGVVQSPRYKIIEKKQPVAFWCNPISGHNTLYWYLQNLGQGPELLIRYENEEAVDDSQLPKDRFSAERLKGVDSTLKIQPAELGDSAVYLCASSLGSGETQYFGPGTRLLVL.